This T cell receptor beta chain was sequenced for a study of T cells in Graves' hyperthyroidism and ophthalmopathy. V lost 5 bases and J lost 8; bases outside the gene matches: 9. Germline CDR1 reads KGHDR; CDR2 reads SFDVKD. CDR3 length equals 16 residues. This clonotype was recorded at least ten times. It was RNA transcripts that yielded the amplified TCR beta CDR3 regions. In the first-round RT-PCR of the TCR CDR3, the HTBI primer set was used. TCRdb recomputed calls from the multiplex PCR reads with MiXCR, one row per CDR3 protein. Here the sample spans some 700,000 distinct CDR3 sequences, around 15% being singletons. Hyperthyroidism of Graves' type that showed no ophthalmopathy progression within 18 months was stable. Patients were excluded for uncontrolled infection, other autoimmune disease, pregnancy or lactation.

The chain employs TRBV24-1 and TRBJ1-4, with 11 bases fitting TRBD1. The sequence derives from a man aged 45-65 years with Graves' hyperthyroidism. Specimen: blood. For the CDR3, the DNA is TGTGCCACCAGTGCTAGGACAGGGGGCAATGGAGAAAAACTGTTTTTT. Protein: CATSARTGGNGEKLFF.